The clone carrying this T cell receptor (beta chain) was detected ten times or more. This CDR3 spans 17 amino acids. V shed 7 bases and J 0 bases; nucleotides not matched to a gene: 12. Germline loops: CDR1 MDHEN, CDR2 SYDVKM. The sample originates from a study of regulatory T cells in long-lasting Graves disease. The time point here: persistent/refractory GD, antithyroid drugs over 5 years with positive TRAb. Construction of the TCR library relied on RNA isolated from PBMCs. Criteria from the American Thyroid Association guidelines were applied to diagnose Graves' disease. According to the study, TCR beta libraries were built with iRepertoire HTBI primers and CDR3-region Arm-PCR. TCRdb re-called the multiplex PCR reads with MiXCR, one entry per CDR3 protein. The sample holds a few hundred thousand distinct CDR3 sequences, about 23% seen once.

This receptor was identified in a woman between 40 and 50 years old with Graves disease. V usage is TRBV28 and J usage is TRBJ2-7; 10 bases are shared with TRBD2. Sequencing was performed on peripheral blood mononuclear cells (PBMCs), taken when the disease was refractory, from a patient treated with antithyroid drugs. The CDR3 region is CASTSSRASGSSYEQYF. Here the CDR3 DNA reads TGTGCCAGCACCAGCTCGAGAGCTAGCGGGAGCTCCTACGAGCAGTACTTC.